This T cell receptor beta chain is from a study of PD-L1 blockade in urothelial cancer. On the study more broadly: Blood analyses occurred 3 weeks (second dose) and 6 weeks post treatment start.

Overall study findings and caveats: Pretreatment TCR clonality in blood under the median foretold superior survival.

Noted time point: pretreatment peripheral blood. Each individual provided 1 to 8 samples (taken pretreatment and on-treatment). For this clone: Its antigen is still unknown.

The method was immunoSEQ multiplex PCR; TCRdb's version includes in-frame clones alone and lacks a portion of them. In the table there are 40,000 to 55,000 clones, around 83% of which are singletons. With V trimmed by 4 bases and J by 0 bases, 1 base remained unmatched. The CDR3 extends over 14 amino acids. CDR1 and CDR2 from the germline V gene are SQVTM and ANQGSEA. The source was PBMCs, collected around atezolizumab (anti-PD-L1) treatment. The chain recombines TRBV29-1 with TRBJ2-2; 8 nucleotides line up with TRBD1. The sequence was obtained from a man in his sixties with urothelial cancer. This CDR3 reads CSVGQGPNTGELFF. The CDR3, as DNA: TGCAGCGTTGGACAGGGGCCGAACACCGGGGAGCTGTTTTTT.